The clone carrying this T cell receptor beta chain was detected only a few times. Its antigen is unidentified. Barcoded TCR alpha and TCR beta cDNA libraries with UMIs came from 5'RACE using constant-segment primers. TCRdb re-called the 5' RACE reads through MiXCR, storing one row per CDR3 protein. The sample includes fewer than 650,000 distinct CDR3 sequences, about 22% of them seen just once. The data were obtained in a study of T-cell memory formation after mild COVID-19. Study context: Most TCR clusters belonged to a single donor.

Study conclusions and caveats: Pre-infection memory held some responding clones, suggesting pre-existing cross-reactive T cells responded. Day 37-peaking second-wave clones had unconfirmed SARS-CoV-2 specificity.

CDR1 is KGHSH, CDR2 LQKENI, per germline. The CDR3 has 15 amino acids. V shed 1 base and J shed 2 bases, with 9 bases lying between them. This sequence originates from an adult woman who had mild COVID-19 (a few samples of this study predate the infection). Cell type and time point are not known. The sequencing input was PBMCs or a T cell subset sorted from them (not recorded which). The J gene is TRBJ1-5, the V gene TRBV18; D uncertain. For the CDR3, the DNA is TGTGCCAGCTCACCACTCGGAGATGGCAATCAGCCCCAGCATTTT. Its protein is CASSPLGDGNQPQHF.